These T cell receptor beta chains were read from a single sample in a study of cytomegalovirus exposure and HLA in healthy donors. Clones were read by immunoSEQ multiplex PCR, and TCRdb kept only the in-frame ones, dropping some. This sample yields under 200,000 clones, of which less than 85% are seen a single time; around 6% belongs to the top ten. Material for sequencing was PBMCs. The source is a man aged 35-49 years in good health and CMV-seronegative. The CDR3 runs from the conserved cysteine through the conserved F or W. Each record gives: J gene, V gene, CDR3 protein.

TRBJ2-5 | TRBV6-6 | CASSYFKAGVETQYF
TRBJ2-7 | TRBV7-9 | CASSRDNPEQYF
TRBJ1-5 | TRBV4-3 | CASSQEAVSRYSNQPQHF
TRBJ2-3 | TRBV9 | CASSSGLQSTDTQYF
TRBJ1-6 | TRBV9 | CASSTGNSPLHF
TRBJ2-7 | TRBV2 | CASRQDRSLEQYF
TRBJ1-2 | TRBV7-2 | CASSLDRGGYTF
TRBJ2-7 | TRBV19 | CASSVPGTPSEQYF
TRBJ2-2 | TRBV5-4 | CASSFTGAGELFF
TRBJ1-5 | TRBV19 | CASRPGGYVSNQPQHF
TRBJ2-3 | TRBV4-1 | CASSQEAGTSFSTPYF
TRBJ2-1 | TRBV25-1 | CASSDEGTGQFF
TRBJ1-4 | TRBV5-1 | CASRDSLNEKLFF
TRBJ2-3 | TRBV5-1 | CASSLGEWTDTQYF
TRBJ2-3 | TRBV19 | CASSSRVGGGADTQYF
TRBJ2-7 | TRBV5-1 | CASNNQNTPYEQYF
TRBJ1-3 | TRBV5-1 | CASSLTTGANTIYF
TRBJ2-3 | TRBV19 | CASTTTSGVPKGTQYF
TRBJ2-7 | TRBV5-6 | CASKRTGGTYEQYF
TRBJ1-2 | TRBV6-5 | CASSRSGASYGYTF
TRBJ1-2 | TRBV4-3 | CASSPGERGLYGYTF
TRBJ1-6 | TRBV4-1 | CASSQDDGTDSSYNSPLHF
TRBJ1-2 | TRBV7-9 | CASSLQGAGYGYTF
TRBJ1-2 | TRBV2 | CASSLDRSPNYGYTF
TRBJ2-3 | TRBV27 | CASKEGATDTQYF
TRBJ1-2 | TRBV6-1 | CASSLTQQGYTF
TRBJ2-4 | TRBV18 | CASSLSTGLAKNIQYF
TRBJ1-4 | TRBV6-5 | CASSYVRGREKLFF
TRBJ1-2 | TRBV7-2 | CASSLAHSDYGYTF
TRBJ2-5 | TRBV30 | CAWSLGGTQYF
TRBJ2-7 | TRBV2 | CASSTTGQSIYEQYF
. | TRBV7-2 | CASSLQGTYEQYF
TRBJ1-3 | TRBV5-1 | CASSSGDTGVTGNTIYF
TRBJ2-5 | TRBV7-2 | CASSLRVMGTETQYF
TRBJ1-4 | TRBV5-6 | CASPRGGEDEKLFF
TRBJ1-1 | TRBV7-3 | CASSLDSMNTEAFF
TRBJ2-7 | TRBV10-3 | CAISENRGAYEQYF
TRBJ2-7 | TRBV10-3 | CAISASGRYEQYF
TRBJ2-3 | TRBV5-1 | CASSPGQGAADTQYF
TRBJ1-1 | TRBV5-1 | CASRTGDRTINTEAFF
TRBJ2-3 | TRBV19 | CASSADLASGTDTQYF